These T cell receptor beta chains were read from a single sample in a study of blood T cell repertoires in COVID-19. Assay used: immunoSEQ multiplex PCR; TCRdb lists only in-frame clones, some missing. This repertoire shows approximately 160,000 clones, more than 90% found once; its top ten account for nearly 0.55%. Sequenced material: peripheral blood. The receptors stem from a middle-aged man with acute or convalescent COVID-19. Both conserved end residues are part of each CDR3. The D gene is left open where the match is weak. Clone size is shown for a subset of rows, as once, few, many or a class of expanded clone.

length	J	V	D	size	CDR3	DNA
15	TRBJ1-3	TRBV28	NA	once	CASSSAETSGNTIYF	TGTGCCAGCAGTTCTGCAGAAACCTCTGGAAACACCATATATTTT
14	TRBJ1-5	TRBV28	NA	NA	CASFLSGRGQPQHF	TGTGCCAGCTTTCTCTCAGGGAGGGGACAGCCCCAGCATTTT
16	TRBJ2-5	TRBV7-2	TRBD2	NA	CASSISGGAGGETQYF	TGTGCCAGCAGCATTAGCGGGGGGGCCGGTGGGGAGACCCAGTACTTC
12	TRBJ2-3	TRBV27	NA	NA	CASRQGRDTQYF	TGTGCCAGCAGGCAGGGGAGAGATACGCAGTATTTT
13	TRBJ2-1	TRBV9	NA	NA	CASSVGQEFEQFF	TGTGCCAGCAGCGTAGGACAGGAGTTTGAGCAGTTCTTC
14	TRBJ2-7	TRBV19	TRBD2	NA	CASTPGLGPYEQYF	TGTGCCAGTACTCCCGGACTAGGCCCCTACGAGCAGTACTTC
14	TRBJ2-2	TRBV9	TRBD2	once	CASSVELAAGELFF	TGTGCCAGCAGCGTAGAACTAGCGGCCGGGGAGCTGTTTTTT
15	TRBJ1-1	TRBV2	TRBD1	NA	CASSPGTGVGTEAFF	TGTGCCAGCAGTCCCGGGACAGGGGTAGGCACTGAAGCTTTCTTT
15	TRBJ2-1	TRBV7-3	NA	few	CASSLGPGLSNEQFF	TGTGCCAGCAGCTTAGGGCCAGGGTTGAGCAATGAGCAGTTCTTC
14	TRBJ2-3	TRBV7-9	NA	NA	CASRESGSTDTQYF	TGTGCCAGCAGAGAGTCGGGAAGCACAGATACGCAGTATTTT
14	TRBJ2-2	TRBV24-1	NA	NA	CATKGTPNTGELFF	TGTGCCACCAAAGGGACACCGAACACCGGGGAGCTGTTTTTT
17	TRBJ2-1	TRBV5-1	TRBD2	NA	CASSHTTLPGSGSEQFF	TGCGCCAGCAGCCACACTACTCTTCCGGGTAGCGGGAGCGAGCAGTTCTTC
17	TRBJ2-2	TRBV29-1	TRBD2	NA	CSARTSGRARDTGELFF	TGCAGCGCCCGGACTAGCGGGAGGGCCCGGGACACCGGGGAGCTGTTTTTT
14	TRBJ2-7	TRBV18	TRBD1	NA	CASSPGDRGYEQYF	TGTGCCAGCTCACCTGGAGACAGGGGCTACGAGCAGTACTTC
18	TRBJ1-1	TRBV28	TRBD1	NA	CASLGPDPGQGYDTEAFF	TGTGCCAGCCTGGGGCCAGACCCGGGACAGGGGTATGACACTGAAGCTTTCTTT
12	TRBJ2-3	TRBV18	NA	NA	CASSPPRDTQYF	TGTGCCAGCTCACCCCCTCGGGATACGCAGTATTTT
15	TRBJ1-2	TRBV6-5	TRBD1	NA	CASSYSGTENYGYTF	TGTGCCAGCAGTTACTCCGGGACAGAGAACTATGGCTACACCTTC
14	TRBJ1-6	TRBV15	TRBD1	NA	CATRRGQGNSPLHF	TGTGCCACCAGGCGGGGACAGGGGAATTCACCCCTCCACTTT
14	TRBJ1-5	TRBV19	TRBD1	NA	CASRPGTGFQPQHF	TGTGCCAGTAGGCCAGGGACAGGGTTTCAGCCCCAGCATTTT
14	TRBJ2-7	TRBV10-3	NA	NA	CAISPRQYSYEQYF	TGTGCCATCAGTCCACGACAGTACTCCTACGAGCAGTACTTC
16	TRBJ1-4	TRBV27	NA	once	CASSPPYSGGGEKLFF	TGTGCCAGCAGTCCGCCCTACAGTGGGGGCGGCGAAAAACTGTTTTTT
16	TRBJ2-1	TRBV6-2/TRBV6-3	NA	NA	CASSSYPQGRFNEQFF	TGTGCCAGCAGTTCCTACCCCCAGGGAAGGTTTAATGAGCAGTTCTTC
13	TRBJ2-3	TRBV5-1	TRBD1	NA	CASAGGHTDTQYF	TGCGCCAGCGCAGGGGGCCACACAGATACGCAGTATTTT
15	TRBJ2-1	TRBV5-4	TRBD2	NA	CASSPGTSGGTEQFF	TGTGCCAGCAGCCCCGGGACTAGCGGGGGAACTGAGCAGTTCTTC
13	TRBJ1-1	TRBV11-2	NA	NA	CASSADRNTEAFF	TGTGCCAGCAGCGCGGACAGGAACACTGAAGCTTTCTTT
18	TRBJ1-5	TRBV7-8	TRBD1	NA	CASSLEYPGTGGNQPQHF	TGTGCCAGCAGCTTGGAGTATCCAGGGACAGGGGGCAATCAGCCCCAGCATTTT
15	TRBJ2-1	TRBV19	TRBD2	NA	CASRKLAGGDHEQFF	TGTGCCAGTAGAAAACTAGCGGGAGGGGACCATGAGCAGTTCTTC
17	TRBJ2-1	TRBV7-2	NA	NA	CASSFTPEVTKGNEQFF	TGTGCCAGCAGCTTTACTCCTGAGGTTACTAAAGGCAATGAGCAGTTCTTC
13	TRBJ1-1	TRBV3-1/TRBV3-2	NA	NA	CASSQEGGTEAFF	TGTGCCAGCAGCCAAGAAGGCGGTACTGAAGCTTTCTTT
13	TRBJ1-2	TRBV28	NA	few	CASSLHRNYGYTF	TGTGCCAGCAGTTTACATCGGAACTATGGCTACACCTTC
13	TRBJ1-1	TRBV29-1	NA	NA	CSVVPFRNTEAFF	TGCAGCGTTGTGCCTTTCAGGAACACTGAAGCTTTCTTT
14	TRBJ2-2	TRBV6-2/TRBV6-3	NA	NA	CASSPGIITGELFF	TGTGCCAGCAGCCCCGGGATCATTACCGGGGAGCTGTTTTTT
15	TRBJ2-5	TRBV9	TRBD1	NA	CASSNGAGGAETQYF	TGTGCCAGCAGCAATGGAGCAGGGGGCGCGGAGACCCAGTACTTC
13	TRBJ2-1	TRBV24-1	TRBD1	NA	CATEARGLDEQFF	TGTGCCACCGAGGCGAGGGGGCTGGATGAGCAGTTCTTC
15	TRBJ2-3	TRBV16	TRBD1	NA	CASSQWTGKTDTQYF	TGTGCCAGCAGCCAGTGGACAGGAAAGACAGATACGCAGTATTTT
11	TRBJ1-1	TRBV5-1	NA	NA	CASRGAVGAFF	TGCGCCAGCAGAGGAGCGGTTGGAGCTTTCTTT
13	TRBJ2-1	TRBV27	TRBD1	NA	CASSSVDRREQFF	TGTGCCAGCAGTTCCGTGGACAGGCGCGAGCAGTTCTTC
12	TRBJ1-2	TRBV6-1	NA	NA	CASSDRVSGYTF	TGTGCCAGCAGTGACAGGGTGTCCGGCTACACCTTC
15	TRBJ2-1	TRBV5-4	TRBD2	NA	CASSLTSGSYNEQFF	TGTGCCAGCAGCTTAACGAGCGGGAGCTACAATGAGCAGTTCTTC
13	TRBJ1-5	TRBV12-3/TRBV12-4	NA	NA	CATHRDSNQPQHF	TGTGCCACCCACAGAGATAGCAATCAGCCCCAGCATTTT
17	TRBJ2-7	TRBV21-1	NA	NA	CASSKSDRAGRSYEQYF	TGTGCCAGCAGCAAATCTGACAGGGCAGGGAGGTCCTACGAGCAGTACTTC
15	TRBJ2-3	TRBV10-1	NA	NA	CASSSNPGSPDTQYF	TGCGCCAGCAGTTCAAACCCGGGGTCTCCAGATACGCAGTATTTT
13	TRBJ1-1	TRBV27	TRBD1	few	CASRGTGDTEAFF	TGTGCCAGCAGGGGAACAGGGGACACTGAAGCTTTCTTT
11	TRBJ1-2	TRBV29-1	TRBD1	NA	CSVEDRAGYTF	TGCAGCGTTGAGGACAGGGCTGGCTACACCTTC
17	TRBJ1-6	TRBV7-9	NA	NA	CASSLVQGMWDNSPLHF	TGTGCCAGCAGCTTAGTCCAGGGGATGTGGGATAATTCACCCCTCCACTTT
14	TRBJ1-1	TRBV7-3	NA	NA	CASSLNGVNTEAFF	TGTGCCAGCAGCTTAAACGGGGTGAACACTGAAGCTTTCTTT